This T cell receptor beta chain was documented in a study of PD-1 blockade in classical Hodgkin lymphoma. Trimming stripped 5 bases from V and 12 bases from J, with 17 bases between. The CDR3 contains 14 residues. Germline V gene lookup returns CDR1 MNHNS and CDR2 SASEGT. Time point in this sample: cycle 4 day 1 (C4D1), after 6 weeks of nivolumab. Each patient relapsed following autologous stem cell transplantation, and prior brentuximab vedotin exposure differed. Magnetic depletion of unwanted cells isolated CD4+ T cells from thawed PBMCs. Comments on this clone: Its antigen is still unknown.

Some clones are missing from TCRdb's copy, which holds only in-frame ones; the method was immunoSEQ multiplex PCR. The repertoire consists of approximately 13,000 clones, with roughly 90% occurring once and the leading ten covering about 1%. Regarding the study as a whole: Nivolumab starters within 1 year of ASCT were excluded.

The J gene is TRBJ1-6, the V gene TRBV6-1; D is possibly TRBD1 (6 bases). This TCR was recovered from a human donor with classical Hodgkin lymphoma. The sample consisted of CD4+ T cells from blood, taken before the fourth cycle of nivolumab. This CDR3 reads CASSLARDKGPLHF. The CDR3, as DNA: TGTGCCAGCAGTCTTGCCCGGGACAAAGGACCCCTCCACTTT.